The 12 T cell receptor beta chains presented below share a single source sample, sequenced in a study of T cell responses to AZD1222 COVID-19 vaccine. The repertoire was sequenced with immunoSEQ multiplex PCR; TCRdb's copy has only in-frame clones and lacks some. The table records 100,000 to 120,000 clones, approximately 90% of them present only once. The sample in question was peripheral blood, obtained on day 0 of AZD1222 vaccination. These receptors all come from an adult in good health.

This chain uses TRBV10-2 with TRBJ2-5; 12 bases are shared with TRBD1. V was clipped by 0 bases and J by 10 bases; unmatched bases: 12. Per the germline V gene, CDR1 is WSHSY and CDR2 is SAAADI. This CDR3 is 17 amino acids long. The CDR3 coding sequence is TGCGCCAGCAGTGAGTCGACCTCGGGGACAGGGGGCGTCGGCCAGTACTTC. Translation gives CASSESTSGTGGVGQYF.

The chain couples TRBV5-5 to TRBJ2-3, with unresolved D. V lost 1 base and J 3 bases, leaving 6 bases between the germline ends. From germline, CDR1 is SGHKS and CDR2 YYEKEE (reference sequence). The CDR3 spans 13 residues. The CDR3 nucleotides read TGTGCCAGCAGCTTGAAGGGAACAGATACGCAGTATTTT. Protein sequence: CASSLKGTDTQYF.

The J gene is TRBJ2-2, the V gene TRBV7-3; the match to TRBD1 covers 10 bases. Per germline, CDR1 SGHTA and CDR2 FQGTGA. With 5 bases clipped from V and 5 bases from J, the junction kept 5 bases outside the gene matches. The CDR3 has 15 amino acids. CDR3 DNA sequence: TGTGCCAGCAGCATGACAGGGGGCGCGACCGGGGAGCTGTTTTTT. It codes for CASSMTGGATGELFF.

The J gene is TRBJ2-3, the V gene TRBV2; 8 bases are shared with TRBD2. The CDR3 runs 14 residues. Germline assignment: CDR1 SNHLY and CDR2 FYNNEI. Trimming cost V 8 bases and J 3 bases; bases outside gene matches: 7. The CDR3 reads CASSSGPITDTQYF. CDR3 nucleotide sequence: TGTGCCAGCTCTAGCGGGCCTATAACAGATACGCAGTATTTT.

This chain links TRBV5-5 with TRBJ2-7; D remains ambiguous. The germline V gene encodes CDR1 SGHKS and CDR2 YYEKEE (reference sequence). Trimming removed 2 bases at V and 6 bases at J, with 12 bases between. There are 13 residues in the CDR3. The CDR3 region has the DNA TGTGCCAGCAGCTTACAAGCGCTTAGCGAGCAGTACTTC. Translated: CASSLQALSEQYF.

This chain uses TRBV13 with TRBJ1-2, with a weak D call TRBD1 (5 bases). The V gene's germline CDR1 is PRHDT and CDR2 FYEKMQ (reference sequence). This CDR3 is built from 15 residues. Trimming removed 3 bases at V and 0 bases at J, with 11 bases between. CDR3 amino acids: CASSLGTGANYGYTF. DNA for the CDR3: TGTGCCAGCAGCTTGGGTACAGGAGCTAACTATGGCTACACCTTC.

The rearrangement joins TRBV9 to TRBJ2-1; 7 bases match TRBD2. The ends lost 0 bases at V and 4 bases at J; junction bases unmatched: 13. The V gene's germline CDR1 is SGDLS and CDR2 YYNGEE. The CDR3 has 18 amino acids. The CDR3 reads CASSVVDGGREGYNEQFF. The CDR3 DNA sequence: TGTGCCAGCAGCGTAGTGGATGGCGGGAGAGAAGGGTACAATGAGCAGTTCTTC.

The chain couples TRBV5-4 to TRBJ1-1; TRBD1 might be the D (6 bases). The CDR3 contains 14 residues. Between the trimmed V and J ends, which lost 2 bases and 0 bases, there was a span of 8 bases. Germline V lookup: CDR1 SGHNT, CDR2 YYREEE (reference sequence). This chain's CDR3 is CASSLQGVNTEAFF. CDR3 coding DNA: TGTGCCAGCAGCTTACAGGGAGTGAACACTGAAGCTTTCTTT.

The CDR3 nucleotides read TGTGCCAGCAGCCAAGCAGGAAGCGAGCAGTACTTC. This gives the protein CASSQAGSEQYF. V usage is TRBV3-1 (or the pseudogene TRBV3-2) and J usage is TRBJ2-7; D gene ambiguous. This CDR3 is 12 amino acids long. The germline V gene encodes CDR1 LGHDT and CDR2 YNNKEL (reference sequence). Trimming took off 1 base at V and 6 bases at J, with 7 bases between the two ends.

The chain has TRBV9 and TRBJ2-2, with TRBD1 as a possible D gene (6 bases). The CDR3 runs 15 residues. V shed 3 bases and J shed 1 base, with 10 bases lying between them. Per the germline V gene, CDR1 is SGDLS and CDR2 is YYNGEE. As DNA, the CDR3 is TGTGCCAGCAGCGCAGGGGCCTTGAACACCGGGGAGCTGTTTTTT. Amino acids: CASSAGALNTGELFF. Filled out from reference TRBV9 and TRBJ2-2, the complete variable domain reads DSGVTQTPKHLITATGQRVTLRCSPRSGDLSVYWYQQSLDQGLQFLIQYYNGEERAKGNILERFSAQQFPDLHSELNLSSLELGDSALYFCASSAGALNTGELFFGEGSRLTVL.

This sequence joins TRBV2 and TRBJ1-2; D gene unclear. Between the trimmed V and J ends, which lost 8 bases and 1 base, there was a span of 8 bases. Germline V gene data show CDR1 as SNHLY and CDR2 as FYNNEI. The length of the CDR3 is 12 residues. CDR3 in amino acids: CASPGGNYGYTF. The CDR3 DNA reads TGTGCCAGCCCGGGCGGTAACTATGGCTACACCTTC.

V usage is TRBV20-1 and J usage is TRBJ1-2; D is undetermined. Germline CDR1 DFQATT, CDR2 SNEGSKA (reference sequence). V lost 3 bases to trimming and J lost 4 bases, with 15 bases between them. The CDR3 loop spans 14 amino acids. CDR3 residues: CSASGGDWGYGYTF. CDR3 sequence (DNA): TGCAGTGCTAGTGGAGGCGACTGGGGCTATGGCTACACCTTC.